These 20 T cell receptor beta chains were all obtained from the same sample, sequenced in a study of Ad26.COV2.S vaccination and SARS-CoV-2 variants (dated by TCRdb to 2020 to 2022). The library came from the immunoSEQ multiplex PCR assay. TCRdb carries this immuneACCESS record with in-frame sequences only. Its versions omit some clonotypes, under half of them owing to an unresolved V gene in the studies checked, with the rest unexplained. The sample profile shows hundreds of thousands of clones; around 89% of them were found once. The ten biggest clones cover roughly 5% of the sample. The treatment or condition tag for this specimen amounts to: about 20 received Ad26.COV2.S at low or high dose, single or two shots; a few received placebo; per-sample allocation not given. For vaccine and placebo recipients, repertoires were sequenced using samples collected on day 63 after the first injection. The specimen comprised peripheral blood, sampled in a trial of Ad26.COV2.S vaccine versus placebo. The receptors were gathered from a person aged 18 to 65 who received the Ad26.COV2.S COVID-19 vaccine or a placebo.

This chain connects TRBV9 to TRBJ1-3, with unresolved D. The CDR3 spans 12 residues. V was shortened by 4 bases and J by 4 bases, with 6 bases between the two germline ends. The germline V gene encodes CDR1 SGDLS and CDR2 YYNGEE. The CDR3 DNA is TGTGCCAGCAGCCTGGGCGGAAACACCATATATTTT. Its translation: CASSLGGNTIYF.

The chain has TRBV7-2 and TRBJ2-7; D remains ambiguous. The V gene's germline CDR1 is SGHTA and CDR2 FQGNSA. The CDR3 runs to 14 residues. Trimming took off 8 bases at V and 1 base at J, with 15 bases between the two ends. This chain's CDR3 is CASHNPGGSYEQYF. CDR3 DNA sequence: TGTGCCAGCCATAATCCGGGCGGATCCTACGAGCAGTACTTC.

This clone was picked up one time. This sequence joins TRBV11-2 and TRBJ2-1, with TRBD2 matching over 9 bases. V trimming: 7 bases; J trimming: 3 bases; junction bases outside the gene matches: 7. There are 15 residues in the CDR3. Germline loops: CDR1 SGHAT, CDR2 FQNNGV. The CDR3 region is CASTGAGGGYNEQFF. CDR3 nucleotides: TGTGCCAGCACCGGAGCGGGAGGCGGCTACAATGAGCAGTTCTTC.

The J gene is TRBJ2-2, the V gene TRBV6-6; TRBD1 aligns across 12 bases. Germline V gives CDR1 MNHNY, CDR2 SVGAGI (reference sequence). V shed 5 bases, J shed 2 bases, and the junction held 0 bases outside the gene matches. The CDR3 covers 15 residues. The CDR3 is CASSGTGGNTGELFF. The CDR3 coding sequence is TGTGCCAGCAGTGGGACAGGGGGCAACACCGGGGAGCTGTTTTTT.

This chain connects TRBV9 to TRBJ1-3; D may be TRBD1 (5 bases). V lost 0 bases to trimming and J lost 0 bases, with 10 bases between them. Germline CDR1 and CDR2: SGDLS and YYNGEE. The CDR3 has 16 amino acids. Here the CDR3 reads CASSVAGGNSGNTIYF. CDR3 nucleotide sequence: TGTGCCAGCAGCGTAGCTGGGGGGAACTCTGGAAACACCATATATTTT.

The chain links TRBV6-5 to TRBJ2-1, with a tentative D call TRBD2 (7 bases). The CDR3 length is 14 residues. Trimming shortened V by 7 bases and J by 2 bases, and 12 bases separated the two germline ends. CDR1 and CDR2 (germline): MNHEY, SVGAGI. The CDR3 sequence is CASNRRGPYNEQFF. The CDR3 DNA reads TGTGCCAGCAATCGGCGGGGGCCCTACAATGAGCAGTTCTTC.

The chain joins TRBV18 to TRBJ2-5; D might be TRBD2 (6 bases). The CDR3 runs to 12 residues. The V end was cut by 8 bases, the J end by 1 base, with 8 bases between. From germline, CDR1 is KGHSH and CDR2 LQKENI. CDR3 residues: CASQGLQETQYF. For the CDR3, the DNA is TGTGCCAGCCAGGGACTCCAAGAGACCCAGTACTTC.

This clone appeared once. The chain joins TRBV5-5 to TRBJ1-5; D remains ambiguous. V lost 0 bases and J lost 5, with 12 bases in between. Germline V gene lookup returns CDR1 SGHKS and CDR2 YYEKEE (reference sequence). The CDR3 extends over 15 amino acids. The CDR3 region is CASSLGPARDQPQHF. As DNA, the CDR3 is TGTGCCAGCAGCTTGGGGCCCGCACGGGATCAGCCCCAGCATTTT. Drawing the rest from reference TRBV5-5 and TRBJ1-5, the complete variable domain is DAGVTQSPTHLIKTRGQQVTLRCSPISGHKSVSWYQQVLGQGPQFIFQYYEKEERGRGNFPDRFSARQFPNYSSELNVNALLLGDSALYLCASSLGPARDQPQHFGDGTRLSIL.

The chain has TRBV6-5 and TRBJ2-1; 10 nucleotides line up with TRBD2. CDR3 length: 15 residues. The junction had 4 bases not matched to a gene; V was cut back by 5 bases and J by 3 bases. Germline V CDR1 and CDR2: MNHEY, SVGAGI. CDR3 sequence: CASSQVAGGYNEQFF. The CDR3 DNA reads TGTGCCAGCAGTCAGGTAGCGGGGGGCTACAATGAGCAGTTCTTC.

Notes on this clone: Other nucleotide sequences from this sample produce the same CDR3. The rearrangement links TRBV29-1 to TRBJ2-1; no definite D call. The CDR3 runs 10 residues. CDR1 SQVTM and CDR2 ANQGSEA come from the germline V gene. Trimming shortened V by 4 bases and J by 4 bases, and 2 bases separated the two germline ends. CDR3 sequence: CSVGYNEQFF. The CDR3 DNA reads as TGCAGCGTTGGTTACAATGAGCAGTTCTTC.

The rearrangement links TRBV18 to TRBJ2-7; TRBD1 agrees at 9 bases. Germline loops: CDR1 KGHSH, CDR2 LQKENI. After removal of 3 bases from V and 6 bases from J, the junction contained 3 bases not matched to a gene. CDR3 length equals 13 residues. Written as DNA, the CDR3 is TGTGCCAGCTCACCGGACAGGGGTTCCGAGCAGTACTTC. It yields the protein CASSPDRGSEQYF.

The chain carries TRBV10-1 and TRBJ1-5, with D maybe TRBD1 (5 bases). This CDR3 is built from 20 residues. Trimming cost V 4 bases and J 0 bases, with 25 bases left between them. Per the germline V gene, CDR1 is WNHNN and CDR2 is SYGVQD (reference sequence). The chain's CDR3 is CASSVPNPGPMDHSNQPQHF. For the CDR3, the DNA is TGCGCCAGCAGTGTTCCAAACCCGGGACCCATGGACCATAGCAATCAGCCCCAGCATTTT.

This chain connects TRBV7-8 to TRBJ1-5; tentative D call: TRBD1 (5 bases). The CDR3 is made up of 15 amino acids. V lost 3 bases to trimming and J lost 1 base, with 10 bases between them. CDR1 is SGHVS and CDR2 is FQNEAQ in the germline V gene. CDR3 residues: CASSLRGTSNQPQHF. The CDR3, as DNA: TGTGCCAGCAGCTTGCGCGGGACCAGCAATCAGCCCCAGCATTTT.

The gene calls are TRBV18 and TRBJ2-7; 10 nucleotides agree with TRBD1. This CDR3 contains 15 residues. The ends lost 3 bases at V and 6 bases at J; junction bases unmatched: 8. Germline CDR1 is KGHSH and CDR2 is LQKENI. In DNA, the CDR3 is TGTGCCAGCTCACCCCTGGACAGGGGGGGTGGCGAGCAGTACTTC. Its protein product is CASSPLDRGGGEQYF.

The chain is built from TRBV2 and TRBJ1-5; a weak D match, TRBD1 (6 bases). Trimming shortened V by 4 bases and J by 0 bases, and 10 bases separated the two germline ends. CDR3 length: 15 residues. CDR1 is SNHLY and CDR2 is FYNNEI in the germline V gene. The CDR3 reads CASSAQGSSNQPQHF. DNA for the CDR3: TGTGCCAGCAGTGCCCAGGGGAGTAGCAATCAGCCCCAGCATTTT.

This chain connects TRBV6-2 or TRBV6-3 to TRBJ2-7; tentatively, D is TRBD2 (6 bases). With 2 bases removed from V and 4 bases from J, the gap between germline ends came to 12 bases. The CDR3 extends over 14 amino acids. In germline, CDR1 is MNHEY, CDR2 SVGEGT. The CDR3 nucleotides read TGTGCCAGCAGTTACGGTCGGGACTTTTACGAGCAGTACTTC. Translation gives CASSYGRDFYEQYF.

In its sample, this clone was seen a few times. The rearrangement uses TRBV7-2 and TRBJ2-5; perhaps TRBD1 as D (6 bases). CDR3 size: 14 residues. The germline CDR1 and CDR2 sequences are SGHTA and FQGNSA. Trimming took off 6 bases at V and 4 bases at J, with 15 bases between the two ends. CDR3 coding DNA: TGTGCCAGCAGTTGGAAACAGGGTGGAGAGACCCAGTACTTC. The encoded protein is CASSWKQGGETQYF.

CDR3 loop: CASSPGFGLGQLFF. The CDR3, as DNA: TGTGCCAGCAGCCCGGGGTTTGGCTTGGGCCAACTGTTTTTT. The chain carries TRBV3-1 (or the pseudogene TRBV3-2) and TRBJ1-4; D not certain. The V end lost 4 bases, the J end lost 12 bases, and 18 bases lay between the germline ends. Germline V lookup: CDR1 LGHDT, CDR2 YNNKEL (reference sequence). The CDR3 runs to 14 residues.

The genes are TRBV4-1 and TRBJ2-1; 7 bases map to TRBD1. The CDR3 has 14 amino acids. Losses at the gene ends were 4 bases for V and 8 bases for J; bases not matched to a gene: 8. CDR1 is MGHRA, CDR2 YSYEKL, per germline. In DNA, the CDR3 is TGCGCCAGCAGCCGCGACAGGGCTCGGGATGAGCAGTTCTTC. It yields the protein CASSRDRARDEQFF.

The V and J genes are TRBV21-1 and TRBJ1-1; the tabulated D call, TRBD1, remains unverified against the DNA. TRBV21-1 is designated a pseudogene. The CDR3 length is 17 residues. Here the CDR3 reads CASSRYSGTETNTEAFF. The CDR3, as DNA: TGTGCCAGCAGCAGATACTCCGGGACAGAGACGAACACTGAAGCTTTCTTT.